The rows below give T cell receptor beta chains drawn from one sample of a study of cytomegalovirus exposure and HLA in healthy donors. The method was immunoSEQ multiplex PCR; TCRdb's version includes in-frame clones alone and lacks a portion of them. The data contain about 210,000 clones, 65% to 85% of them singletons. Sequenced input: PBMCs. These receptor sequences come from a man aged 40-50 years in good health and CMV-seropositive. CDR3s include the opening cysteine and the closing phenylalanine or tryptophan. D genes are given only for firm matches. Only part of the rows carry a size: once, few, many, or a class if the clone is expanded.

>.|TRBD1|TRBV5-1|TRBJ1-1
CASTPLTGGSAEAFF
TGCGCCAGCACCCCGCTGACAGGGGGCTCCGCTGAAGCTTTCTTT
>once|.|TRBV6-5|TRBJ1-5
CASRAQAGRPQHF
TGTGCCAGCAGGGCACAGGCGGGGAGGCCCCAGCATTTT
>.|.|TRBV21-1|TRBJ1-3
CASSSRDRGFSGNTIYF
TGTGCCAGCAGCTCCCGGGACAGGGGGTTTTCTGGAAACACCATATATTTT
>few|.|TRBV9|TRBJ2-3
CASSVASTDTQYF
TGTGCCAGCAGCGTAGCTAGCACAGATACGCAGTATTTT
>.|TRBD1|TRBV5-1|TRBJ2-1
CASSLRAGGNEQFF
TGCGCCAGCAGCTTAAGGGCAGGGGGCAATGAGCAGTTCTTC
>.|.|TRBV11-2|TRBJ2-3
CASSLDPGGLIGTDTQYF
TGTGCCAGCAGCTTAGATCCAGGAGGGCTAATCGGAACAGATACGCAGTATTTT
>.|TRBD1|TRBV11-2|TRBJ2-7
CASSYAGTGAYEQYF
TGTGCCAGCAGCTACGCCGGGACAGGGGCCTACGAGCAGTACTTC
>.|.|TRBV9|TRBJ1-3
CASSPETGKGNTIYF
TGTGCCAGCAGCCCAGAGACGGGTAAGGGGAACACCATATATTTT
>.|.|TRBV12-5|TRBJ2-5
CASGPDRGETQYF
TGTGCTAGTGGTCCGGACCGGGGAGAGACCCAGTACTTC
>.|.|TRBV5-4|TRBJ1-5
CASSLEGGQPQHF
TGTGCCAGCAGCTTAGAGGGTGGACAGCCCCAGCATTTT
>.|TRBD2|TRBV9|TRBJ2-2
CASSVAGGGTGELFF
TGTGCCAGCAGCGTAGCGGGAGGGGGCACCGGGGAGCTGTTTTTT
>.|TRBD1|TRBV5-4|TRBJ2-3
CASSLIGGGFSDTQYF
TGTGCCAGCAGCTTGATAGGGGGCGGTTTCTCAGATACGCAGTATTTT
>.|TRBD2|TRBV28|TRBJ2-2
CASSLASGSAGELFF
TGTGCCAGCAGTTTGGCTAGCGGGAGTGCCGGGGAGCTGTTTTTT
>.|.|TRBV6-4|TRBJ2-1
CASSDSWPGRPSSSSYNEQFF
TGTGCCAGCAGTGACTCCTGGCCAGGGCGCCCCTCGTCCAGCTCCTACAATGAGCAGTTCTTC
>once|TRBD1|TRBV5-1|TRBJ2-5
CASSFTGTGEETQYF
TGCGCCAGCAGCTTCACTGGGACAGGGGAAGAGACCCAGTACTTC
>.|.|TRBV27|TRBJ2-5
CASRPRRGLLETQYF
TGTGCCAGCAGACCCAGGAGGGGATTACTAGAGACCCAGTACTTC
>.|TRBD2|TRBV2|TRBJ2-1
CASSEALAGGGEQFF
TGTGCCAGCAGTGAAGCCCTAGCGGGAGGAGGTGAGCAGTTCTTC
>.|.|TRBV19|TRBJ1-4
CATKTGSNEKLFF
TGTGCCACCAAAACAGGGTCTAATGAAAAACTGTTTTTT
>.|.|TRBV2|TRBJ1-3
CASSPNGQSSGNTIYF
TGTGCCAGCAGCCCTAATGGACAGAGCTCTGGAAACACCATATATTTT
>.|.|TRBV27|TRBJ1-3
CASSVQGTSGNTIYF
TGTGCCAGCAGTGTACAGGGAACTTCTGGAAACACCATATATTTT
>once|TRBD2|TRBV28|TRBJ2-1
CASSPRTSGRNEQFF
TGTGCCAGCAGTCCTCGGACTAGCGGGAGGAATGAGCAGTTCTTC
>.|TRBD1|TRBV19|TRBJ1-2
CASSIGDRVNGYTF
TGTGCCAGTAGTATCGGGGACAGGGTGAATGGCTACACCTTC
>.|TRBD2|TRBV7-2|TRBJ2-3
CASSLQRGLTDTQYF
TGTGCCAGCAGCTTACAGCGGGGGCTCACAGATACGCAGTATTTT
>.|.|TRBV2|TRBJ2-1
CASSEVSGYNEQFF
TGTGCCAGCAGTGAAGTCTCCGGGTACAATGAGCAGTTCTTC
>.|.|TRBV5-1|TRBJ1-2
CASSLDHEAGGYTF
TGCGCCAGCAGCTTGGACCACGAAGCGGGTGGCTACACCTTC
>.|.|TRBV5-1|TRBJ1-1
CASSFRVGAEAFF
TGCGCCAGCAGCTTCCGGGTAGGGGCAGAAGCTTTCTTT
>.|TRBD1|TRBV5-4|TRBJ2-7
CASSPRSGGPYEQYF
TGTGCCAGCAGCCCAAGGTCAGGGGGCCCCTACGAGCAGTACTTC
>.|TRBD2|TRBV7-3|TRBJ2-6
CASSLTGGAGANVLTF
TGTGCCAGCAGTTTAACGGGGGGAGCTGGGGCCAACGTCCTGACTTTC
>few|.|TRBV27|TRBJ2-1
CASSLSIAGGGYEQFF
TGTGCCAGCAGTTTATCGATAGCGGGCGGGGGCTATGAGCAGTTCTTC
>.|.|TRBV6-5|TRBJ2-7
CASRRSAAYEQYF
TGTGCCAGCCGACGGTCAGCGGCCTACGAGCAGTACTTC
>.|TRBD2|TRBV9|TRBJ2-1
CASSVGGGYNEQFF
TGTGCCAGCAGCGTAGGGGGAGGGTACAATGAGCAGTTCTTC
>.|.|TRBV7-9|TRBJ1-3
CASSPTGASGNTIYF
TGTGCCAGCAGCCCTACTGGGGCCTCTGGAAACACCATATATTTT
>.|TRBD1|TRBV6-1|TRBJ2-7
CASSEWDSSYEQYF
TGTGCCAGCAGTGAGTGGGACAGCTCCTACGAGCAGTACTTC
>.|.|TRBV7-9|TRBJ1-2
CASSLGFLDGYTF
TGTGCCAGCAGCTTAGGTTTCCTTGATGGCTACACCTTC
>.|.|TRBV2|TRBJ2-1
CASSEGQEQFF
TGTGCCAGCAGTGAAGGCCAGGAGCAGTTCTTC
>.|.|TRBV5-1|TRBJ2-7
CASSLVVGLAQYYEQYF
TGCGCCAGCAGCTTGGTGGTGGGGCTAGCGCAATACTACGAGCAGTACTTC
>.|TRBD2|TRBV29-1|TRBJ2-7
CSVEGAGFPGEQYF
TGCAGCGTTGAGGGAGCGGGGTTCCCCGGCGAGCAGTACTTC
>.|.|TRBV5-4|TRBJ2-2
CASSLDRESTGELFF
TGTGCCAGCAGCTTGGACAGGGAGAGCACCGGGGAGCTGTTTTTT
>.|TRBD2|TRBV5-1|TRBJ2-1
CASSPGTSGMFSYNEQFF
TGCGCCAGCAGCCCCGGGACTAGCGGGATGTTCTCCTACAATGAGCAGTTCTTC
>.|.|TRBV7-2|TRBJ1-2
CASSDWRGTNYGYTF
TGTGCCAGCAGCGATTGGAGAGGAACTAACTATGGCTACACCTTC
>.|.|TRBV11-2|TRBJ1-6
CASGSPLHF
TGTGCCAGCGGCTCACCCCTCCACTTT
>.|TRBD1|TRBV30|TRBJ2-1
CAWRQGNWDEQFF
TGTGCCTGGAGACAGGGGAATTGGGATGAGCAGTTCTTC
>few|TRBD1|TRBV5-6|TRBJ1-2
CASSFWDRTYGYTF
TGTGCCAGCAGCTTCTGGGACAGAACCTATGGCTACACCTTC
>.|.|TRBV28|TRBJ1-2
CASSTPDRNYGYTF
TGTGCCAGCAGTACTCCCGACAGGAACTATGGCTACACCTTC
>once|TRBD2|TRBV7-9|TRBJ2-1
CASSSTPTSGSIEQFF
TGTGCCAGCAGCTCCACGCCGACTAGCGGGAGCATTGAGCAGTTCTTC